A selection of T cell receptor beta chains follows, all from one sample in a study of T cell responses to AZD1222 COVID-19 vaccine. Data came from immunoSEQ multiplex PCR; TCRdb stores just in-frame clones and leaves some out. In the table there are 150,000 or so clones, 91% of which are singletons. Sequencing used peripheral blood, obtained on day 0 of AZD1222 vaccination. These receptors all stem from an adult in good health. Both conserved end residues are part of each CDR3. The D gene is left open where the match is weak. Some rows have no size entry. The others give once, few or many, or a class for an expanded clone.

TRBV7-3	TRBD2	NA	TRBJ2-5	CASSPNGLAVETQYF	TGTGCCAGCAGCCCGAACGGACTAGCAGTAGAGACCCAGTACTTC
TRBV6-4	NA	few	TRBJ2-2	CASSDSGQNTGELFF	TGTGCCAGCAGTGACTCGGGACAAAACACCGGGGAGCTGTTTTTT
TRBV19	NA	NA	TRBJ2-7	CASSIRGGEQYF	TGTGCCAGTAGTATCCGAGGGGGCGAGCAGTACTTC
TRBV20-1	NA	once	TRBJ2-1	CTARGDNEQFF	TGCACCGCGAGAGGAGACAATGAGCAGTTCTTC
TRBV12-5	TRBD2	NA	TRBJ2-1	CASGLGLAGGPLLAIF	TGTGCTAGTGGACTCGGACTAGCGGGAGGGCCACTCCTTGCGATCTTC
TRBV9	NA	NA	TRBJ1-1	CASSVAGGGNTEAFF	TGTGCCAGCAGCGTAGCCGGGGGAGGGAACACTGAAGCTTTCTTT
TRBV12-3/TRBV12-4	NA	NA	TRBJ1-5	CASLWAGEEPQHF	TGTGCCAGCCTGTGGGCAGGGGAAGAACCCCAGCATTTT
TRBV5-5	NA	NA	TRBJ1-1	CASSFYDRTNTEAFF	TGTGCCAGCAGCTTTTATGACAGGACTAACACTGAAGCTTTCTTT
TRBV13	TRBD2	NA	TRBJ2-7	CASSLEGASGPYEQYF	TGTGCCAGCAGCTTAGAAGGGGCTAGCGGGCCCTACGAGCAGTACTTC
TRBV6-5	NA	NA	TRBJ1-1	CASSRQSQPAFF	TGTGCCAGCAGTAGACAGTCGCAGCCCGCTTTCTTT
TRBV5-1	TRBD2	NA	TRBJ2-1	CASSLAGTSGYNEQFF	TGCGCCAGCAGCTTGGCCGGGACTAGCGGGTACAATGAGCAGTTCTTC
TRBV5-1	TRBD1	NA	TRBJ1-2	CASSLPRQGKYYGYTF	TGCGCCAGCAGCTTGCCCCGACAGGGAAAGTACTATGGCTACACCTTC
TRBV25-1	NA	NA	TRBJ2-7	CASNKQGFLDEQYF	TGTGCCAGCAACAAACAGGGTTTCCTGGACGAGCAGTACTTC
TRBV4-2	NA	NA	TRBJ1-4	CASSQDPSQPTTNEKLFF	TGTGCCAGCAGCCAAGATCCTTCCCAGCCTACAACTAATGAAAAACTGTTTTTT
TRBV5-4	TRBD1	NA	TRBJ1-2	CASSPGGITRGYTF	TGTGCCAGCTCCCCAGGGGGAATAACTAGGGGCTACACCTTC
TRBV6-5	TRBD1	NA	TRBJ2-3	CASRRQGTFTDTQYF	TGTGCCAGCAGGCGACAGGGGACATTCACAGATACGCAGTATTTT
TRBV9	NA	NA	TRBJ1-1	CASSPRWFNTEAFF	TGTGCCAGCAGCCCAAGATGGTTCAACACTGAAGCTTTCTTT
TRBV19	NA	NA	TRBJ1-1	CASSISRIRASEAFF	TGTGCCAGTAGTATTTCTCGAATTAGGGCATCTGAAGCTTTCTTT
TRBV5-4	NA	NA	TRBJ1-1	CASSRGSNTEAFF	TGTGCCAGCAGCCGGGGCTCGAACACTGAAGCTTTCTTT
TRBV24-1	NA	once	TRBJ1-2	CATSGPTVGYTF	TGTGCCACCTCCGGGCCGACGGTGGGCTACACCTTC
TRBV19	NA	NA	TRBJ1-5	CASSPKVNSNQPQHF	TGTGCCAGTTCACCCAAGGTCAATAGCAATCAGCCCCAGCATTTT
TRBV19	TRBD1	NA	TRBJ2-7	CASRNTRDRGVDEQYF	TGTGCCAGTAGAAACACCAGGGACAGGGGAGTAGACGAGCAGTACTTC
TRBV15	TRBD1	NA	TRBJ1-2	CATSRGQGAGGYTF	TGTGCCACCAGCAGAGGACAGGGGGCAGGTGGCTACACCTTC
TRBV6-2/TRBV6-3	NA	NA	TRBJ1-5	CASSNRGGGSNQPQHF	TGTGCCAGCAGTAACCGTGGGGGGGGTAGCAATCAGCCCCAGCATTTT
TRBV2	NA	NA	TRBJ1-2	CASSERDRGGYTF	TGTGCCAGCAGTGAGCGGGATCGGGGTGGCTACACCTTC
TRBV21-1	NA	NA	TRBJ1-1	CASEEAEAFF	TGTGCCAGCGAGGAGGCTGAAGCTTTCTTT
TRBV4-3	NA	NA	TRBJ2-2	CASSQDPAGGPGELFF	TGCGCCAGCAGCCAAGATCCGGCAGGCGGACCCGGGGAGCTGTTTTTT
TRBV19	TRBD1	NA	TRBJ1-2	CASNPDRNYGYTF	TGTGCCAGTAATCCGGACAGGAACTATGGCTACACCTTC
TRBV6-5	NA	NA	TRBJ2-1	CASSYGMVEVYNEQFF	TGTGCCAGCAGTTACGGTATGGTAGAAGTCTACAATGAGCAGTTCTTC
TRBV7-2	TRBD1	NA	TRBJ1-6	CASSATGAAWTPLHF	TGTGCCAGCAGCGCGACAGGGGCGGCGTGGACACCCCTCCACTTT
TRBV9	NA	NA	TRBJ2-7	CASSVGAARFDYEQYF	TGTGCCAGCAGCGTAGGAGCGGCCCGATTTGACTACGAGCAGTACTTC
TRBV13	NA	NA	TRBJ2-2	CASSPRRAGELFF	TGTGCCAGCAGCCCCCGCCGGGCCGGGGAGCTGTTTTTT
TRBV18	TRBD1	NA	TRBJ1-3	CASSPSMTGGRVSGNTIYF	TGTGCCAGCTCACCAAGTATGACAGGGGGCAGGGTCTCTGGAAACACCATATATTTT
TRBV15	NA	NA	TRBJ1-1	CATSRERQLNTEAFF	TGTGCCACCAGCAGAGAAAGGCAGCTAAACACTGAAGCTTTCTTT
TRBV28	NA	NA	TRBJ1-4	CASSLMSGFEKLFF	TGTGCCAGCAGTTTAATGTCAGGGTTTGAAAAACTGTTTTTT